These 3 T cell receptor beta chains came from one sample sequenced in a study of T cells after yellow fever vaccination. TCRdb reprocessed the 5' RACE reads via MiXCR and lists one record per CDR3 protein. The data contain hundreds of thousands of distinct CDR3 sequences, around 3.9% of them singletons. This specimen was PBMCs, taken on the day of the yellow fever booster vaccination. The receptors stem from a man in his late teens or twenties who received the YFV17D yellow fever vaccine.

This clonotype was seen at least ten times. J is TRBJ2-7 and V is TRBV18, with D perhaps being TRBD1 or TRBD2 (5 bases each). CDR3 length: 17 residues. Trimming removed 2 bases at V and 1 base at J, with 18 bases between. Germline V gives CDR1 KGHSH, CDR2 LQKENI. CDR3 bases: TGTGCCAGCTCACCAGACCCCTTGGGGACGAGGTCCTACGAGCAGTACGTC. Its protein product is CASSPDPLGTRSYEQYV.

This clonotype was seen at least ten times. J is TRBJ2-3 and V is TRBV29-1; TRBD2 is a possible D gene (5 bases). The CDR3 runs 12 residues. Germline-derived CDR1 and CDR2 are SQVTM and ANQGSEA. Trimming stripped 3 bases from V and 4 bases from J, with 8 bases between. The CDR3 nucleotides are TGCAGCGTTGACGAGGGCGCAGATACGCAGTATTTT. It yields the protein CSVDEGADTQYF.

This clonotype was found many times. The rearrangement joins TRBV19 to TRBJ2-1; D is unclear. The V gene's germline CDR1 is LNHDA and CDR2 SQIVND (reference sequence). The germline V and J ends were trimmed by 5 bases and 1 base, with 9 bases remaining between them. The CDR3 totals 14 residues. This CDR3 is CASSSTRSYNEQFF. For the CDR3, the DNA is TGTGCCAGTAGTTCGACGAGATCCTACAATGAGCAGTTCTTC. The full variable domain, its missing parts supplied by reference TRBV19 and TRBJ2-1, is DGGITQSPKYLFRKEGQNVTLSCEQNLNHDAMYWYRQDPGQGLRLIYYSQIVNDFQKGDIAEGYSVSREKKESFPLTVTSAQKNPTAFYLCASSSTRSYNEQFFGPGTRLTVL.